This TCR beta chain was retrieved from a study of technical replicates of blood from several donors (dated by TCRdb to 2015 to 2018). V is reduced by 11 bases and J by 2 bases, leaving a spacing of 4 bases between them. The germline V gene (reference sequence) gives CDR1 as LNHDA and CDR2 as SQIVND. Its CDR3 holds 10 amino acids, cysteine through phenylalanine. Just the 30-base CDR3 DNA is kept, in frame starting at base 1. Notes on this clone: Its antigen is not yet known. Base qualities are missing; no much larger clone stands one base away.

Library generation was performed with the immunoSEQ multiplex PCR assay. Here the immuneACCESS table is served through TCRdb, limited to in-frame sequences with V and J called. Missing clones are a known gap in these copies; in checked studies unresolved V genes cover under half, and the rest lacks a known reason. In this sample the table shows some 94,000 clones, approximately 95% of which occur a single time. Jointly, the top ten make up 0.36% of the sample. This sequence was found in a human donor in good health. Rearrangement joined TRBV19 to TRBJ1-3, with the D gene call left open. Sequencing used T cells isolated from PBMCs. Read as DNA, the sequence is TGTGCCGTCACTGGAAACACCATATATTTT. This is translated as CAVTGNTIYF.